What follows is one T cell receptor beta chain and its context. The data derive from a study of blood T cell repertoires in COVID-19. About the study: Collection of acute and convalescent COVID-19 samples took place in the United States, Italy and Spain.

The V end lost 0 bases, the J end lost 4 bases, and 17 bases lay between the germline ends. Germline V lookup: CDR1 SGHDT, CDR2 YYEEEE. This CDR3 is built from 17 residues. Assay: immunoSEQ multiplex PCR; the TCRdb copy retains only in-frame clones and omits some. The data show 250,000 to 400,000 clones, roughly 90% seen once. The sequence was obtained from a woman aged 25 to 45 with COVID-19, enrolled during active disease. The sample was peripheral blood. This chain joins TRBV5-6 and TRBJ1-3; a weak D match, TRBD1 (5 bases). The CDR3 reads CASSLEQARLSGNTIYF. The CDR3 DNA follows: TGTGCCAGCAGCTTGGAACAGGCTCGGTTATCGGGAAACACCATATATTTT.